The 20 T cell receptor beta chains given below trace back to one sample, sequenced in a study of OX40 agonist ivuxolimab in advanced cancers. TCRdb's copy holds only in-frame clones and misses some; the assay was immunoSEQ multiplex PCR. The sample includes approximately 79,000 clones, around 83% of them seen just once. Sequencing used CD4+ or CD8+ T cells sorted from blood, obtained in a trial of the OX40 agonist ivuxolimab. Source of these receptors: an adult with an advanced solid tumor such as melanoma, head and neck, liver or kidney cancer.

This clone was counted between two and nine times. The same CDR3 arises from other DNA sequences in this sample as well. This chain connects TRBV5-5 to TRBJ1-2; D may be TRBD1 (6 bases). Germline V CDR1 and CDR2: SGHKS, YYEKEE (reference sequence). Trimming pared 0 bases from V and 0 bases from J, leaving 6 bases between. This CDR3 has 14 amino acids. This CDR3 is CASSLGTANYGYTF. Written as DNA, the CDR3 is TGTGCCAGCAGCTTGGGGACAGCTAACTATGGCTACACCTTC.

The chain recombines TRBV11-2 with TRBJ2-7; D gene ambiguous. Germline values: CDR1 SGHAT, CDR2 FQNNGV. The ends were cut back, 5 bases at V and 1 base at J, with 9 bases in the middle. The CDR3 sequence is 13 residues long. The CDR3 is CASSLQVSYEQYF. Here the CDR3 DNA reads TGTGCCAGCAGCCTTCAGGTATCCTACGAGCAGTACTTC.

The chain employs TRBV19 and TRBJ1-5; 9 bases line up with TRBD1. The V segment lost 1 base and the J segment 2 bases; nucleotides outside the gene matches: 3. The CDR3 consists of 16 residues. Per the germline V gene, CDR1 is LNHDA and CDR2 is SQIVND (reference sequence). The CDR3 is CASSIGGTGRNQPQHF. CDR3 sequence (DNA): TGTGCCAGTAGTATAGGAGGGACAGGGCGCAATCAGCCCCAGCATTTT.

The chain is built from TRBV6-5 and TRBJ2-1; the match to TRBD1 covers 9 bases. Germline V gene sequence: CDR1 MNHEY, CDR2 SVGAGI. The trim removed 3 bases at V and 10 bases at J, leaving 1 base unmatched. The length of the CDR3 is 12 residues. The CDR3 region is CASSYGTGEQFF. CDR3 DNA: TGTGCCAGCAGTTATGGGACAGGGGAGCAGTTCTTC.

The V call is TRBV2, the J call TRBJ1-5; D call uncertain. Germline V gives CDR1 SNHLY, CDR2 FYNNEI. Trimming pared 5 bases from V and 2 bases from J, leaving 19 bases between. The CDR3 runs to 17 residues. CDR3 nucleotide sequence: TGTGCCAGCAGTCCACCCGCCTCGGACTTCCGCAATCAGCCCCAGCATTTT. Its protein is CASSPPASDFRNQPQHF.

V gene TRBV5-8 combines with J gene TRBJ1-1; 7 bases map to TRBD1. CDR1 and CDR2 (germline): SGHTS, YDEGEE. Losses at the gene ends were 4 bases for V and 6 bases for J; bases not matched to a gene: 9. This CDR3 is built from 14 residues. Here the CDR3 reads CASSGRGGSAEAFF. In DNA, the CDR3 is TGTGCCAGCAGCGGCAGGGGGGGTAGTGCTGAAGCTTTCTTT.

The chain couples TRBV5-1 to TRBJ2-7; 12 bases align to TRBD2. Trimming took 4 bases from V and 4 from J; bases not matched to a gene: 6. The germline V gene encodes CDR1 SGHRS and CDR2 YFSETQ. This CDR3 has 15 residues. CDR3 sequence (DNA): TGCGCCAGCAGCAGGACTAGCGGGAAGGGATACGAGCAGTACTTC. Protein product: CASSRTSGKGYEQYF.

V is TRBV7-9 and J is TRBJ2-7, with D tentatively TRBD1 or TRBD2 (5 bases each). V was clipped by 0 bases and J by 7 bases, with 10 bases between them. Germline CDR1 and CDR2: SEHNR and FQNEAQ (reference sequence). The CDR3 contains 13 residues. In nucleotides, the CDR3 is TGTGCCAGCAGCTTAGCGGGGGTTGGAGAGCAGTACTTC. Amino acid sequence: CASSLAGVGEQYF.

This chain uses TRBV2 with TRBJ1-5, with a weak D call TRBD1 (5 bases). The CDR3 totals 13 residues. Per germline, CDR1 SNHLY and CDR2 FYNNEI. V lost 6 bases and J 6 bases, leaving 12 bases between the germline ends. The CDR3 here is CASSGAIPQPQHF. The CDR3 nucleotides are TGTGCCAGCAGCGGGGCGATCCCTCAGCCCCAGCATTTT.

Turning to this clone: Within the sample, other DNA sequences also encode this same CDR3. The genes are TRBV6-5 and TRBJ1-4; possible D gene TRBD1, 5 bases. Trimming stripped 8 bases from V and 7 bases from J, with 14 bases between. The CDR3 spans 13 residues. Germline assignment: CDR1 MNHEY and CDR2 SVGAGI. CDR3 region: CASGGWGPEKLFF. The CDR3, as DNA: TGTGCCAGCGGGGGGTGGGGCCCTGAAAAACTGTTTTTT.

The V call is TRBV9, the J call TRBJ2-1, with D tentatively TRBD1 or TRBD2 (6 bases each). The CDR3 contains 15 residues. V was cut by 2 bases and J by 4 bases, with 13 bases left in between. Germline-derived CDR1 and CDR2 are SGDLS and YYNGEE. CDR3 loop: CASSVGGGPYNEQFF. DNA for the CDR3: TGTGCCAGCAGCGTGGGTGGGGGGCCGTACAATGAGCAGTTCTTC.

The chain joins TRBV5-8 to TRBJ2-1; 10 nucleotides align to TRBD2. Trimming cost V 4 bases and J 2 bases; bases outside gene matches: 3. The CDR3 contains 15 residues. Germline loops: CDR1 SGHTS, CDR2 YDEGEE. The CDR3 spells CASSLAGATYNEQFF. In nucleotides, the CDR3 is TGTGCCAGCAGCCTAGCGGGAGCCACCTACAATGAGCAGTTCTTC.

The V gene is TRBV6-1, the J gene TRBJ1-3, with D possibly TRBD1 on 6 matching bases. The CDR3 totals 15 residues. The V and J ends lost 2 bases and 0 bases respectively, with 8 bases between them. The germline CDR1 and CDR2 sequences are MNHNS and SASEGT. CDR3 in DNA: TGTGCCAGCAGTGAAAAAGGGGGCTCTGGAAACACCATATATTTT. This sequence encodes CASSEKGGSGNTIYF.

Only one count was recorded for this clone. The chain joins TRBV10-2 to TRBJ2-2; tentatively, D is TRBD1 or TRBD2 (5 bases each). This CDR3 contains 13 residues. Trimming removed 6 bases at V and 4 bases at J, with 9 bases between. Germline V gene data show CDR1 as WSHSY and CDR2 as SAAADI. The CDR3 nucleotides read TGCGCCAGCAGGATTGGGGGCACCGGGGAGCTGTTTTTT. It encodes CASRIGGTGELFF.

V and J are TRBV2 and TRBJ2-1; TRBD2 matches 12 bases. There are 14 residues in the CDR3. Unmatched junction bases numbered 9, after V lost 9 bases and J lost 9 bases. The germline V gene encodes CDR1 SNHLY and CDR2 FYNNEI. CDR3 amino acids: CASTTSGGAGEQFF. The CDR3 nucleotides read TGTGCCAGTACGACTAGCGGGGGAGCTGGTGAGCAGTTCTTC.

This rearrangement joins TRBV13 to TRBJ2-1; 9 bases are a match to TRBD2. The V segment lost 8 bases and the J segment 6 bases; nucleotides outside the gene matches: 8. Per germline, CDR1 PRHDT and CDR2 FYEKMQ (reference sequence). The CDR3 has 14 amino acids. The CDR3 is CASGPELAGNEQFF. For the CDR3, the DNA is TGTGCCAGCGGTCCCGAACTAGCGGGCAATGAGCAGTTCTTC.

The rearrangement joins TRBV11-3 to TRBJ2-1; 10 bases fit TRBD2. After removal of 6 bases from V and 9 bases from J, the junction contained 17 bases not matched to a gene. The CDR3 sequence is 17 residues long. The germline V gene has CDR1 SGHNT and CDR2 YENEEA. CDR3 protein: CASSRGGASGSRSEQFF. The DNA of the CDR3 is TGTGCCAGCAGTAGAGGCGGGGCTAGCGGGAGTAGGAGTGAGCAGTTCTTC.

The sample holds a few counts of this clone. The chain employs TRBV14 and TRBJ2-1, with D perhaps matching TRBD1 (5 bases). The V gene's germline CDR1 is SGHDN and CDR2 FVKESK. Trimming pared 5 bases from V and 6 bases from J, leaving 11 bases between. The CDR3 contains 13 residues. The DNA for the CDR3 is TGTGCCAGCAGCGGACACAAGAGCAATGAGCAGTTCTTC. This gives the protein CASSGHKSNEQFF.

The gene calls are TRBV5-4 and TRBJ2-2; TRBD2 matches at 9 bases. With 0 bases clipped from V and 5 bases from J, the junction kept 5 bases outside the gene matches. This CDR3 is 16 amino acids long. Looked up from germline, CDR1 is SGHNT and CDR2 is YYREEE (reference sequence). The CDR3 DNA is TGTGCCAGCAGCTTGGTGACTAGCGGCTCGACCGGGGAGCTGTTTTTT. It translates to CASSLVTSGSTGELFF.

The gene calls are TRBV28 and TRBJ1-5; D gene ambiguous. From germline, CDR1 is MDHEN and CDR2 SYDVKM. Trimming took off 6 bases at V and 6 bases at J, with 15 bases between the two ends. This CDR3 is built from 14 residues. The CDR3 DNA reads as TGTGCCAGCAGCCCTGACGTTCCCCTTCAGCCCCAGCATTTT. It specifies CASSPDVPLQPQHF.